These T cell receptor beta chains were read from a single sample in a study of blood T cell repertoires in COVID-19. This table comes from immunoSEQ multiplex PCR, and its TCRdb copy is limited to in-frame clones, with some not included. In the table there are approximately 300,000 clones, 90% to 95% of which are singletons. Sequencing was carried out using PBMCs or T cells enriched from blood (not recorded which). Receptors originate from a woman under 40 who had been exposed to COVID-19. The CDR3 runs from the conserved cysteine through the conserved F or W. D genes are given only for firm matches. The listing skips clone size in some rows; elsewhere it reads once, few, many or a size class.

abundance | j_gene | v_gene | d_gene | CDR3nt | CDR3aa
. | TRBJ1-2 | TRBV5-1 | TRBD1 | TGCGCCAGCAGCGGGGCCGGGACAGGCTATGGCTACACCTTC | CASSGAGTGYGYTF
. | TRBJ2-3 | TRBV24-1 | . | TGTGCCACCGCCAGGGGGGCGACAGATACGCAGTATTTT | CATARGATDTQYF
few | TRBJ1-5 | TRBV12-3/TRBV12-4 | . | TGTGCCAGCAGTTTAGCGCTCGGTCAGCCCCAGCATTTT | CASSLALGQPQHF
. | TRBJ1-1 | TRBV4-1 | . | TGCGCCAGCAGCCAAGGCCTGTTGACAGCGGGTCTGGTGGCTTTCTTT | CASSQGLLTAGLVAFF
. | TRBJ2-7 | TRBV29-1 | . | TGCAGCGTTGAAAGTCCTCGGGGGACGACCTACGAGCAGTACTTC | CSVESPRGTTYEQYF
. | TRBJ1-2 | TRBV23-1 | . | TGCGCCAGCAGTCAGACAGACTCCTTCTGCTTATATGGCTACACCTTC | CASSQTDSFCLYGYTF
. | TRBJ1-2 | TRBV29-1 | . | TGCAGCGTTGAAGATCGCAGGACAGAGTATGGCTACACCTTC | CSVEDRRTEYGYTF
once | TRBJ2-7 | TRBV7-9 | TRBD1 | TGTGCCAGCAGCCCCGGGACAGGGTTCTACGAGCAGTACTTC | CASSPGTGFYEQYF
. | TRBJ1-5 | TRBV7-2 | . | TGTGCCAGCAGCTTAGCGACAGGCCAGCCCCAGCATTTT | CASSLATGQPQHF
. | TRBJ1-2 | TRBV6-5 | . | TGTGCCAGCACCAAACTTGAGGGAGGCGGCTACACCTTC | CASTKLEGGGYTF
few | TRBJ1-1 | TRBV10-3 | . | TGTGCCATCAGTCAGGAGAGGGAGGGAAGAACTGAAGCTTTCTTT | CAISQEREGRTEAFF
once | TRBJ1-5 | TRBV7-6 | . | TGTGCCAGCAGCTTAGACGGAGGAGGCCAGCCCCAGCATTTT | CASSLDGGGQPQHF
. | TRBJ2-3 | TRBV21-1 | . | TGTGCCAGCAGCAAAGTGAGAGGAGGCGCAGATACGCAGTATTTT | CASSKVRGGADTQYF
. | TRBJ1-1 | TRBV18 | . | TGTGCCAGCAAGGCAGGGGTGAACACTGAAGCTTTCTTT | CASKAGVNTEAFF
. | TRBJ1-4 | TRBV10-3 | . | TGTGCCATCAGTGACTCCCTTAATGAAAAACTGTTTTTT | CAISDSLNEKLFF
once | TRBJ2-7 | TRBV9 | . | TGTGCCAGCAGCGTGTCGGGGGACAGCCGAGAAGAGCAGTACTTC | CASSVSGDSREEQYF
. | TRBJ1-1 | TRBV18 | TRBD1 | TGTGCCAGCTCACCCGGGACAGGGGGCGCCGCTGAAGCTTTCTTT | CASSPGTGGAAEAFF
. | TRBJ1-1 | TRBV5-1 | TRBD1 | TGCGCCAGCAGCTTGGAAGGACAGGGATACACTGAAGCTTTCTTT | CASSLEGQGYTEAFF
. | TRBJ1-2 | TRBV4-2 | . | TGTGCCAGCAGCCAAGATTGGTATACGGGGGACGGCTACACCTTC | CASSQDWYTGDGYTF
. | TRBJ1-1 | TRBV19 | TRBD1 | TGTGCCAGTAGCTGGGGGACAGGGGGGAAGACTGAAGCTTTCTTT | CASSWGTGGKTEAFF
. | TRBJ2-1 | TRBV25-1 | . | TGTGCCAGCAGTGACTTAACCGGCAGGGCGGCCTACAATGAGCAGTTCTTC | CASSDLTGRAAYNEQFF
. | TRBJ1-2 | TRBV9 | . | TGTGCCAGCAGCCCGCCTGAAAGTGGGGCGTATGGCTACACCTTC | CASSPPESGAYGYTF
. | TRBJ1-1 | TRBV10-3 | . | TGTGCCATCAGAAGCCAGAACACTGAAGCTTTCTTT | CAIRSQNTEAFF
. | TRBJ2-2 | TRBV5-1 | TRBD2 | TGCGCCAGCAGGTCAGGACTAGGGGACACCGGGGAGCTGTTTTTT | CASRSGLGDTGELFF
. | TRBJ2-2 | TRBV5-4 | TRBD2 | TGTGCCAGCAGCTTGGAGCGGGGGCGCGATCCATTGAACACCGGGGAGCTGTTTTTT | CASSLERGRDPLNTGELFF
once | TRBJ2-1 | TRBV6-6 | TRBD2 | TGTGCCAGCACCGCCCTCCGGGAGGGGGGCAATGAGCAGTTCTTC | CASTALREGGNEQFF
. | TRBJ2-7 | TRBV9 | . | TGTGCCAGCAGCGTATCAGGCCCGGGGGAGCAGTACTTC | CASSVSGPGEQYF
. | TRBJ1-1 | TRBV7-8 | TRBD1 | TGTGCCAGCAGCTTAGACAGGGGAAACACTGAAGCTTTCTTT | CASSLDRGNTEAFF
once | TRBJ2-3 | TRBV24-1 | TRBD2 | TGTGCCACCAGTGATGGCGCGGGGGGAACAGATACGCAGTATTTT | CATSDGAGGTDTQYF
. | TRBJ1-2 | TRBV27 | . | TGTGCCAGCGGAGGGGTTTTTGGGTATGGCTACACCTTC | CASGGVFGYGYTF
. | TRBJ2-7 | TRBV2 | . | TGTGCCACCGGGAGCTCGGGGTATTCCTACGAGCAGTACTTC | CATGSSGYSYEQYF
. | TRBJ2-5 | TRBV4-3 | . | TGCGCCAGCAGTTGGAACAGAGAGGAGACCCAGTACTTC | CASSWNREETQYF
. | TRBJ2-3 | TRBV24-1 | . | TGTGCCACCAGTGCGGAGGGGCAAAGGACGCAGTATTTT | CATSAEGQRTQYF
. | TRBJ2-6 | TRBV7-9 | TRBD1 | TGTGCCGGACACAGGGGCTTACCTGGGGCCAACGTCCTGACTTTC | CAGHRGLPGANVLTF
. | TRBJ1-6 | TRBV9 | TRBD1 | TGTGCCAGCAGCGCCCGGAGGGGGTCGGGACAGAATAATTCACCCCTCCACTTT | CASSARRGSGQNNSPLHF
. | TRBJ2-4 | TRBV15 | . | TGTGCCACCAGCAGCTCTTCCGGGACAATAGGCATTCAGTACTTC | CATSSSSGTIGIQYF